This is a list of T cell receptor beta chains from one sample in a study of shared clonotypes between healthy human individuals. Assay used: immunoSEQ multiplex PCR; TCRdb lists only in-frame clones, some missing. The table shows 740,000 or so clones, with 73% occurring only once. The material sequenced was memory CD4+ T cells sorted from blood. Source of these receptors: a woman aged 25 to 39 in good health. Both conserved end residues are part of each CDR3. D genes are given only for firm matches. A clone size is listed for some rows: how often the clone was seen (once, few, many), or a class if it is expanded.

J gene	V gene	CDR3 length	D gene	clone size	CDR3 DNA	CDR3 protein
TRBJ2-2	TRBV28	17	-	-	TGTGCCAGCAGTTTTTGGGCCCTGGCTAGCAGCACCGGGGAGCTGTTTTTT	CASSFWALASSTGELFF
TRBJ2-1	TRBV4-1	18	TRBD2	-	TGCGCCAGCAGCCAAGGGAGGGCTAGCGGGATTCGTCGCAATGAGCAGTTCTTC	CASSQGRASGIRRNEQFF
TRBJ2-2	TRBV5-4	16	-	-	TGTGCCAGCAGCTTGGGGCGGGGTACGAACACCGGGGAGCTGTTTTTT	CASSLGRGTNTGELFF
TRBJ1-3	TRBV10-3	14	TRBD1	-	TGTGCCATCAGTACGACAGGGACTGGAAACACCATATATTTT	CAISTTGTGNTIYF
TRBJ2-6	TRBV28	18	TRBD2	-	TGTGCCAGCAGTTCGTTTAGCGGGGGAAATGGAGGGGCCAACGTCCTGACTTTC	CASSSFSGGNGGANVLTF
TRBJ2-7	TRBV5-1	14	TRBD2	-	TGCGCCAGCAGCGGGACTAGCGGGAGAGGCGAGCAGTACTTC	CASSGTSGRGEQYF
TRBJ2-1	TRBV7-9	12	-	-	TGTGCCAGCAGTACAGACCCCCCCGAGCAGTTCTTC	CASSTDPPEQFF
TRBJ1-5	TRBV28	15	-	once	TGTGCCAGCAGTCCCAAGACAGGCTTCAATCAGCCCCAGCATTTT	CASSPKTGFNQPQHF
TRBJ2-7	TRBV28	14	-	-	TGTGCCAGCAGTTTAAGACAGACCACCTACGAGCAGTACTTC	CASSLRQTTYEQYF
TRBJ2-7	TRBV7-6	17	-	-	TGTGCCAGCAGCTTAGTCCCCCCGACCGGAATCTCCTACGAGCAGTACTTC	CASSLVPPTGISYEQYF
TRBJ2-7	TRBV25-1	14	TRBD1	-	TGTGCCAGCACCTCGACAGGGGTCGGTAACGAGCAGTACTTC	CASTSTGVGNEQYF
TRBJ2-7	TRBV6-5	14	-	-	TGTGCCAGCAGTTACGGACTGGGATCCTACGAGCAGTACTTC	CASSYGLGSYEQYF